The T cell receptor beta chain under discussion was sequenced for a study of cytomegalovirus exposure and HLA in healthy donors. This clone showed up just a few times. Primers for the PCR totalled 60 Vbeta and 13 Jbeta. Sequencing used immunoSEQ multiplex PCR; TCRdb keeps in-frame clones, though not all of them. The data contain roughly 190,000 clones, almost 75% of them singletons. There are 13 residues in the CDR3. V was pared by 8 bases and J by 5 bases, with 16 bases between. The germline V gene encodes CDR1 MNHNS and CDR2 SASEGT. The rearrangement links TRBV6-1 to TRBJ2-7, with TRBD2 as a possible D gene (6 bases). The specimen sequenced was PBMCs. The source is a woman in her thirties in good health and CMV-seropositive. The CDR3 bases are TGTGCCAGCCGGAGGGGACTCCCCAACGAGCAGTACTTC. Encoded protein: CASRRGLPNEQYF.